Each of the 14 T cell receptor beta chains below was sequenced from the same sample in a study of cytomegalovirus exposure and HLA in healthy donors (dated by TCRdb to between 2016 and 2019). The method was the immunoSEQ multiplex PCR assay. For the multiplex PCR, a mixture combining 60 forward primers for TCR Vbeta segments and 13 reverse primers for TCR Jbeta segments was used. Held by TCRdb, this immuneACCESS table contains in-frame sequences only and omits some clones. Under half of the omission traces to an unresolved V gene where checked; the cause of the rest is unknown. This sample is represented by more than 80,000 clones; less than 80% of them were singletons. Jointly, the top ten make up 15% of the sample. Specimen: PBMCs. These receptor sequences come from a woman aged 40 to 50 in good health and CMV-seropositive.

In DNA, the CDR3 is TGTGCCAGCAGCCTGTACGGGGGAATGGGGCATCGCAATCAGCCCCAGCATTTT. Translated, it gives CASSLYGGMGHRNQPQHF. The chain combines TRBV7-2 with TRBJ1-5, with D tentatively TRBD1 (5 bases). Deletions cut 5 bases from V and 2 bases from J, with 22 bases between. The CDR3 is 18 residues long. Germline CDR1 reads SGHTA; CDR2 reads FQGNSA.

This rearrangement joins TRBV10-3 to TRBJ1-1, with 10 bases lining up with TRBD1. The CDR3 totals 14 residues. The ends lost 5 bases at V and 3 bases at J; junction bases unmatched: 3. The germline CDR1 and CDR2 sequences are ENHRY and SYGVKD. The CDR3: CAISRTGGDTEAFF. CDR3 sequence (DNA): TGTGCCATCAGTCGGACAGGGGGAGACACTGAAGCTTTCTTT.

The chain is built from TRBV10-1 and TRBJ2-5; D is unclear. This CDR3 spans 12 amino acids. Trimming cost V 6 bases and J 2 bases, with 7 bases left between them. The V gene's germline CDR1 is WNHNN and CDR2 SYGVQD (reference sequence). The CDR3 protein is CASRLIQETQYF. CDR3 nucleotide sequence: TGCGCCAGCAGACTAATACAAGAGACCCAGTACTTC.

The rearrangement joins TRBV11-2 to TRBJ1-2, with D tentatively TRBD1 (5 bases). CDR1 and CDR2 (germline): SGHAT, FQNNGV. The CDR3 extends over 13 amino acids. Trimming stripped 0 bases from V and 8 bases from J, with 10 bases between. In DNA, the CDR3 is TGTGCCAGCAGCTTAGACAGGGATCGGGGCTACACCTTC. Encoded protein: CASSLDRDRGYTF.

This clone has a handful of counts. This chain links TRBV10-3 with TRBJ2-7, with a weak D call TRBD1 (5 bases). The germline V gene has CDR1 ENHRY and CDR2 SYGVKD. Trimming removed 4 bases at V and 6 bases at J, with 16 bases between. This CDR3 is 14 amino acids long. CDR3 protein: CAISGQGSVTEQYF. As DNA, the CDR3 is TGTGCCATCAGTGGGCAGGGATCCGTCACCGAGCAGTACTTC.

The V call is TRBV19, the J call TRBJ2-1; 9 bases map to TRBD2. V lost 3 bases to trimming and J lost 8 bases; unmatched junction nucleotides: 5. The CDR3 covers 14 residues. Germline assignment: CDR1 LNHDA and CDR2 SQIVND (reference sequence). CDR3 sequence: CASSIRREGHEQFF. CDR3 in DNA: TGTGCCAGTAGTATTCGGCGGGAGGGCCATGAGCAGTTCTTC.

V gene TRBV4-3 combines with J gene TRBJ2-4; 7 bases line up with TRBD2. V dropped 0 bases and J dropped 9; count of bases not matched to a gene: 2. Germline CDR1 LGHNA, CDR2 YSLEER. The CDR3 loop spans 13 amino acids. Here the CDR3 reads CASSQDPGGIQYF. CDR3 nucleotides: TGCGCCAGCAGCCAAGATCCGGGGGGCATTCAGTACTTC.

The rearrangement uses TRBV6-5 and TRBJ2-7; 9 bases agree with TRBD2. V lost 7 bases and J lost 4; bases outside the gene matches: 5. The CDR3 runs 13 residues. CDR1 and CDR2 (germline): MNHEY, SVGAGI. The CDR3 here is CASKREALYEQYF. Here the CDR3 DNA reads TGTGCCAGCAAGCGGGAGGCCCTATACGAGCAGTACTTC.

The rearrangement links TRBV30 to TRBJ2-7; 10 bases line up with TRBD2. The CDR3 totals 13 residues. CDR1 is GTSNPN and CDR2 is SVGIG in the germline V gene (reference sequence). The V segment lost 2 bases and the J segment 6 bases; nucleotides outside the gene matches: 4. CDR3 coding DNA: TGTGCCTGGAGTACACTAGCGGGATCCGAGCAGTACTTC. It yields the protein CAWSTLAGSEQYF.

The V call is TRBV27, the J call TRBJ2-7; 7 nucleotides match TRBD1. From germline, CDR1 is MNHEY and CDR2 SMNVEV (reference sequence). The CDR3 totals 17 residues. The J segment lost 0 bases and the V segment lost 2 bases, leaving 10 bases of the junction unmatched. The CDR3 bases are TGTGCCAGCAGTTTAAGCTCCGGCCGGGACAGCTCCTACGAGCAGTACTTC. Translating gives CASSLSSGRDSSYEQYF.

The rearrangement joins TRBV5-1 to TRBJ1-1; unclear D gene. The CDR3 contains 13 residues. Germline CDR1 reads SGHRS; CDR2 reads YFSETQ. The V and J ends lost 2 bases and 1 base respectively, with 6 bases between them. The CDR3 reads CASSLTRNTEAFF. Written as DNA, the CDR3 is TGCGCCAGCAGCTTAACGAGGAACACTGAAGCTTTCTTT.

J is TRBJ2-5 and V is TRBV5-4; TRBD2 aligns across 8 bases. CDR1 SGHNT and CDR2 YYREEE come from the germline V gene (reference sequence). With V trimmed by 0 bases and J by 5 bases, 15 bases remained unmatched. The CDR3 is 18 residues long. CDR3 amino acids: CASSLGTSPGSVVETQYF. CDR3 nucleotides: TGTGCCAGCAGCTTGGGGACTAGCCCGGGATCCGTTGTTGAGACCCAGTACTTC.

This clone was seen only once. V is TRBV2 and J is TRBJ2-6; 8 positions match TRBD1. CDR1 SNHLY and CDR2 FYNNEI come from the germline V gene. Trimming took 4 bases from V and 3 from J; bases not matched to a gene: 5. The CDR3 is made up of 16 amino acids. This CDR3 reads CASSGQGAFGANVLTF. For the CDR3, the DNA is TGTGCCAGCAGTGGGCAGGGGGCATTTGGGGCCAACGTCCTGACTTTC.

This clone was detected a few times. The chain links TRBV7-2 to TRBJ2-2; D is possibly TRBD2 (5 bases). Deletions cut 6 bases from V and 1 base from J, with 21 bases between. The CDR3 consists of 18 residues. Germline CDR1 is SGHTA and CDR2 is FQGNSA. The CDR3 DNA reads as TGTGCCAGCAGACCAATTTTGGACTCGCGATTGAACACCGGGGAGCTGTTTTTT. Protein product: CASRPILDSRLNTGELFF. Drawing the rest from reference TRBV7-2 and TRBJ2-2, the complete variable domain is GAGVSQSPSNKVTEKGKDVELRCDPISGHTALYWYRQSLGQGLEFLIYFQGNSAPDKSGLPSDRFSAERTGGSVSTLTIQRTQQEDSAVYLCASRPILDSRLNTGELFFGEGSRLTVL.